Listed below are T cell receptor beta chains from one sample, sequenced in a study of blood T cell repertoires in COVID-19. The data were produced by immunoSEQ multiplex PCR, yet TCRdb's version contains in-frame clones alone and is incomplete. The table has fewer than 200,000 clones, 75% to 85% seen once; the top ten hold roughly 11%. The sequencing input was peripheral blood. The receptors were sampled from a woman between 40 and 50 years old with COVID-19, enrolled during active disease. Each CDR3 is given with its conserved first and last residue. A D gene is named only where the DNA matches it firmly. Part of the rows lack a size; the others show once, few, many or a class for expanded clones.

>TRBJ1-2|TRBV6-5|few|TRBD1
CASSYSGQGPYTF
TGTGCCAGCAGTTACTCCGGACAGGGGCCATACACCTTC
>TRBJ2-1|TRBV14|.|.
CASSLIPNEQFF
TGTGCCAGCAGCTTAATTCCGAATGAGCAGTTCTTC
>TRBJ1-1|TRBV29-1|.|TRBD1
CSVVGGPGGRNTEAFF
TGCAGCGTTGTGGGTGGGCCAGGGGGTAGGAACACTGAAGCTTTCTTT
>TRBJ1-6|TRBV3-1/TRBV3-2|.|.
CASSQRTGPNSPLHF
TGTGCCAGCAGCCAAAGGACTGGACCGAATTCACCCCTCCACTTT
>TRBJ2-1|TRBV6-4|.|.
CASSDSGGTHGRNEQFF
TGTGCCAGCAGTGACTCAGGTGGGACTCATGGGCGGAATGAGCAGTTCTTC
>TRBJ1-6|TRBV7-9|few|.
CASRRTDSSYNSPLHF
TGTGCCAGCAGACGGACAGACAGCTCCTATAATTCACCCCTCCACTTT
>TRBJ2-5|TRBV14|.|TRBD2
CASSPVAGGHSETQYF
TGTGCCAGCAGCCCAGTAGCGGGGGGGCACTCGGAGACCCAGTACTTC
>TRBJ1-1|TRBV30|.|.
CAWTFQGRDTEAFF
TGTGCCTGGACTTTTCAGGGTCGCGACACTGAAGCTTTCTTT
>TRBJ2-2|TRBV3-1/TRBV3-2|once|TRBD2
CASSRGLAVPGELFF
TGTGCCAGCAGCCGAGGACTAGCCGTTCCCGGGGAGCTGTTTTTT
>TRBJ2-7|TRBV24-1|once|TRBD1
CATGTGSIYEQYF
TGTGCCACTGGGACAGGATCGATCTACGAGCAGTACTTC
>TRBJ2-2|TRBV5-1|.|.
CASSLLGPALANTGELFF
TGCGCCAGCAGCTTATTGGGCCCGGCCCTCGCGAACACCGGGGAGCTGTTTTTT
>TRBJ1-5|TRBV19|.|.
CASNVWLSSQPQHF
TGTGCCAGTAATGTGTGGCTGTCGTCTCAGCCCCAGCATTTT
>TRBJ2-1|TRBV25-1|once|TRBD2
CASSDRGLARYNEQFF
TGTGCCAGCAGTGACCGAGGACTAGCACGGTACAATGAGCAGTTCTTC
>TRBJ2-4|TRBV24-1|.|.
CATSELAPTEAKNIQYF
TGTGCCACCAGTGAGCTTGCCCCTACAGAAGCCAAAAACATTCAGTACTTC
>TRBJ2-1|TRBV19|few|TRBD1
CASSKRQGRVYNEQFF
TGTGCCAGTAGTAAGAGACAGGGGCGGGTTTACAATGAGCAGTTCTTC
>TRBJ1-1|TRBV14|once|.
CASRKTLTENTEAFF
TGTGCCAGCAGGAAGACCCTGACAGAGAACACTGAAGCTTTCTTT
>TRBJ1-5|TRBV19|few|.
CASSIQGPNQPQHF
TGTGCCAGTAGTATCCAGGGTCCCAATCAGCCCCAGCATTTT
>TRBJ2-5|TRBV6-5|.|TRBD2
CASSLSAGGRETQYF
TGTGCCAGCAGTTTATCAGCGGGAGGGCGGGAGACCCAGTACTTC
>TRBJ2-6|TRBV30|.|.
CAEGGYGANVLTF
TGTGCCGAAGGAGGGTATGGGGCCAACGTCCTGACTTTC
>TRBJ1-3|TRBV30|.|.
CAWSTPGGSSGNTIYF
TGTGCCTGGAGTACCCCCGGAGGCAGCTCTGGAAACACCATATATTTT
>TRBJ2-3|TRBV19|.|.
CASQETDTQYF
TGTGCCAGCCAAGAGACAGATACGCAGTATTTT
>TRBJ1-2|TRBV11-1|.|.
CASSLGASGYTF
TGTGCCAGCAGCTTAGGGGCATCCGGCTACACCTTC